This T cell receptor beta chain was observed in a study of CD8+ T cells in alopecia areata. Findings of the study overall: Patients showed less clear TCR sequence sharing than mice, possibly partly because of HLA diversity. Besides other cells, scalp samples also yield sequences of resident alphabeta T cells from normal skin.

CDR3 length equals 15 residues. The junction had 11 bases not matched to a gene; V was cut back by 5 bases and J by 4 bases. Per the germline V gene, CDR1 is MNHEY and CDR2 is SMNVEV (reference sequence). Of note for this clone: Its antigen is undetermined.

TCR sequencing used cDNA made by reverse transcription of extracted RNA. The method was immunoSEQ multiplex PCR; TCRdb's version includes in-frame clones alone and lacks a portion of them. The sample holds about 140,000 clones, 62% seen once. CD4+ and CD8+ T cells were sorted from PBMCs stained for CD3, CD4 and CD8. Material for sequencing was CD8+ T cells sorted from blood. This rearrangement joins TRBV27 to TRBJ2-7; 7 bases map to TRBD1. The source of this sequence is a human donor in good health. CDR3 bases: TGTGCCAGCAGTCATAACAGGGGAAATCGTTACGAGCAGTACTTC. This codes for CASSHNRGNRYEQYF.